Listed below are T cell receptor beta chains from one sample, sequenced in a study of shared clonotypes between healthy human individuals. The table came from immunoSEQ multiplex PCR; TCRdb's copy has only in-frame clones and leaves some out. The sample includes some 2,100,000 clones, about 93% of them seen just once. The sequenced sample consisted of naive CD8+ T cells from PBMCs. These TCRs come from a man between 18 and 35 years old in good health. Some clones in this sample may be carry-over from other donors' samples. The CDR3 runs from the conserved cysteine through the conserved F or W. A D gene is named only where the DNA matches it firmly. Not all rows give a size; the values are once, few, many and, for expanded clones, a class.

NA | NA | TRBJ2-7 | TRBV6-5 | TGTGCCAGCAGTCTAACAGGGACTCCCTACGAGCAGTACTTC | CASSLTGTPYEQYF
TRBD1 | NA | TRBJ1-1 | TRBV19 | TGTGCCAGTAGTACCCGACCGACAGGGAAGGGTACTGAAGCTTTCTTT | CASSTRPTGKGTEAFF
NA | once | TRBJ2-7 | TRBV10-3 | TGTGCCATCTCTGGGGCTAGCGCCACCTACGAGCAGTACTTC | CAISGASATYEQYF
NA | few | TRBJ1-1 | TRBV7-9 | TGTGCCAGCAGCCCCAAGGGGGCTGAAGCTTTCTTT | CASSPKGAEAFF
NA | NA | TRBJ2-2 | TRBV7-3 | TGTGCCAGCCAACCAGGCCTTTCGAACACCGGGGAGCTGTTTTTT | CASQPGLSNTGELFF
NA | NA | TRBJ2-7 | TRBV28 | TGTGCCAGCGGCCGGGGGTCGTCCTACGAGCAGTACTTC | CASGRGSSYEQYF
NA | NA | TRBJ2-3 | TRBV28 | TGTGCCACCAAGAACCCCCCCACAGATACGCAGTATTTT | CATKNPPTDTQYF
TRBD2 | NA | TRBJ2-1 | TRBV15 | TGTGCCACCAGCAGATTTAGCGGGAGCTACAATGAGCAGTTCTTC | CATSRFSGSYNEQFF
NA | NA | TRBJ1-4 | TRBV4-1 | TGCGCCAGCAGCCCCCAACAGTCTTCTCAGGGGAGCGAAAAACTGTTTTTT | CASSPQQSSQGSEKLFF
TRBD2 | NA | TRBJ2-3 | TRBV4-1 | TGCGCCAGCACCGGTCCTAGTACGCTAGCGGGATCAACGGATACGCAGTATTTT | CASTGPSTLAGSTDTQYF
NA | NA | TRBJ2-7 | TRBV5-8 | TGTGCCAGCAGCTTCGCCCCCGGGCTCATAGTGAGGGAGCAGTACTTC | CASSFAPGLIVREQYF
TRBD2 | NA | TRBJ2-5 | TRBV13 | TGTGCCAGCAGCTTATTTGGACTAGCGGAGCCAGGAGAGACCCAGTACTTC | CASSLFGLAEPGETQYF
NA | NA | TRBJ2-7 | TRBV30 | TGTGCCTGGAGTGTACTTATCTCCTACGAGCAGTACTTC | CAWSVLISYEQYF
NA | NA | TRBJ2-1 | TRBV9 | TGTGCCAGCAGCCCCAGGGTAACCTACAATGAGCAGTTCTTC | CASSPRVTYNEQFF
NA | NA | TRBJ2-7 | TRBV9 | TGTGCCAGCAGCGCCGGTCCGGCGGGATCTATCTACGAGCAGTACTTC | CASSAGPAGSIYEQYF
NA | NA | TRBJ1-2 | TRBV19 | TGTGCCAGTAGCGAGGGGACGGTATATGGCTACACCTTC | CASSEGTVYGYTF
TRBD1 | NA | TRBJ2-7 | TRBV7-9 | TGTGCCAGCAGGGATGGACAGGGGGTTTCCTACGAGCAGTACTTC | CASRDGQGVSYEQYF
NA | NA | TRBJ1-1 | TRBV27 | TGTGCCAGCAGTTTAGTAGGATATAGGAACACTGAAGCTTTCTTT | CASSLVGYRNTEAFF
TRBD1 | NA | TRBJ1-5 | TRBV27 | TGTGCCACAGGGGGGGGGCTTAATCAGCCCCAGCATTTT | CATGGGLNQPQHF
TRBD1 | NA | TRBJ1-5 | TRBV6-1 | TGTGCCAGCAGTGTACAGGGGTATAGCAATCAGCCCCAGCATTTT | CASSVQGYSNQPQHF
NA | NA | TRBJ2-7 | TRBV20-1 | TGCAGTGCTAGAGATCCGGGCGAGCAGTACTTC | CSARDPGEQYF
NA | once | TRBJ2-4 | TRBV5-1 | TGCGCCAGCAGCAAAGAGACCAAAAACATTCAGTACTTC | CASSKETKNIQYF
TRBD2 | NA | TRBJ2-1 | TRBV10-1 | TGCGCCAGCAGTGAGCGTGGGGGCGGGAGGAGAAACAATGAGCAGTTCTTC | CASSERGGGRRNNEQFF
NA | NA | TRBJ1-5 | TRBV4-1 | TGCGCCAGCAGCCAAGATAGTTTCAGGTCTCAGCCCCAGCATTTT | CASSQDSFRSQPQHF
NA | NA | TRBJ2-7 | TRBV6-6 | TGTGCCAGCAGTTACCCCGAGGGACTCTCGGGGCACGAGCAGTACTTC | CASSYPEGLSGHEQYF
TRBD1 | NA | TRBJ2-7 | TRBV9 | TGTGCCAGCAGCGGAGAACCTGGGACAGGCACCTACGAGCAGTACTTC | CASSGEPGTGTYEQYF
TRBD2 | NA | TRBJ2-3 | TRBV11-2 | TGTGCCAGCAGCTTAGCTTTCGGGCTAGCGGGAACGATACATACGCAGTATTTT | CASSLAFGLAGTIHTQYF
NA | NA | TRBJ2-1 | TRBV5-1 | TGCGCCAGCAGCACCACAGGGTCCTACAATGAGCAGTTCTTC | CASSTTGSYNEQFF
TRBD2 | NA | TRBJ2-1 | TRBV9 | TGTGCCAGCAGCGACAGCGGGAGTGGTAATGAGCAGTTCTTC | CASSDSGSGNEQFF
NA | NA | TRBJ2-7 | TRBV5-1 | TGCGCCAGCAGCTTGGGGCAGTCGACTTACGAGCAGTACTTC | CASSLGQSTYEQYF
TRBD2 | NA | TRBJ2-3 | TRBV10-3 | TGTGCCATCAGTGAGTCTCTGACTAGCGGGACTCAAGGGACGCAGTATTTT | CAISESLTSGTQGTQYF
NA | NA | TRBJ2-7 | TRBV28 | TGTGCCAGCAGTTCGGCGCGGGACTCCCACGAGCAGTACTTC | CASSSARDSHEQYF
NA | NA | TRBJ1-1 | TRBV4-1 | TGCGCCAGCAGCCAAAGTCGCTGGGGGTCCACTGAAGCTTTCTTT | CASSQSRWGSTEAFF
TRBD1 | NA | TRBJ1-1 | TRBV10-2 | TGCGCCAGCAGCTGGACAGGGGAGGGCTACACTGAAGCTTTCTTT | CASSWTGEGYTEAFF
NA | NA | TRBJ2-1 | TRBV9 | TGTGCCAGCAGCGCGGGGGTTTCGAAGAACAATGAGCAGTTCTTC | CASSAGVSKNNEQFF
NA | NA | TRBJ2-1 | TRBV5-4 | TGTGCCAGCAGCTACGACAGGTTCAATGAGCAGTTCTTC | CASSYDRFNEQFF